The present entry profiles one TCR beta chain with its context. The antigen remains undetermined. The germline V gene encodes CDR1 MDHEN and CDR2 SYDVKM. The CDR3 spans 14 residues. V lost 6 bases to trimming and J lost 5 bases; unmatched junction nucleotides: 8. This record belongs to a study of shared clonotypes between healthy human individuals. Across the whole study: Three plates each covered CD4 naive and memory; CD8 naive two, CD8 memory one. Study results and limitations: Naive subsets, compared against memory subsets, generally had larger estimated richness values. Donor clonotype sharing was expected to depend on sequencing depth.

Clones were read by immunoSEQ multiplex PCR, and TCRdb kept only the in-frame ones, dropping some. The data hold 2,500,000 or so clones, with about 90% observed a single time. Researchers partitioned CD4+ cells into CD45RA+ naive and CD45RA-negative memory subsets. Sequenced input: naive CD4+ T cells from PBMCs. Subset denoted: CD45RA+ positively selected. This clonotype was obtained from a man younger than 30 in good health. Some clones in this sample may be carry-over from other donors' samples. The rearrangement links TRBV28 to TRBJ1-2, with TRBD1 identical over 8 bases. This CDR3 reads CASSSPQGAYGYTF. The CDR3 nucleotides read TGTGCCAGCAGCTCACCTCAGGGGGCTTATGGCTACACCTTC.